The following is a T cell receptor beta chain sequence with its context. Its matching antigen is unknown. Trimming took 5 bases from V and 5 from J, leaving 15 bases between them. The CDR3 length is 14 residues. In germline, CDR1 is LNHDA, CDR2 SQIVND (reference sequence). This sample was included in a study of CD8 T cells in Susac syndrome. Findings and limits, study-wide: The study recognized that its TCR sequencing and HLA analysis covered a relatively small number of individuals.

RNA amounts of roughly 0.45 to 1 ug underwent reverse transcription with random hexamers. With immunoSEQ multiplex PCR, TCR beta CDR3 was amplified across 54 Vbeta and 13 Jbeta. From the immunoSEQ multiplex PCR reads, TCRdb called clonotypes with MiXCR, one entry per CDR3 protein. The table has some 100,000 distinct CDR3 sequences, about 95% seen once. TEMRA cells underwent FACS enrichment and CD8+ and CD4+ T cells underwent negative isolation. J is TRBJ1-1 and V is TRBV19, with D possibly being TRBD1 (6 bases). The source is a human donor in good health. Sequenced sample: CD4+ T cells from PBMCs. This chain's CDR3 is CASSPPRGRTEAFF. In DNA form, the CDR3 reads TGTGCCAGTAGTCCCCCCCGGGGGCGGACTGAAGCTTTCTTT.